The present TCR beta chain was sequenced within a study of T cell repertoires in cytomegalovirus infection. This clonotype was detected many times. CDR1 is MNHEY and CDR2 is SVGAGI in the germline V gene. J was trimmed by 5 bases and V by 6 bases; bases with no gene match: 5. The CDR3 contains 14 residues. TCRdb reanalysed the reads using MiXCR and keeps one entry per CDR3 protein. The data hold around 450,000 distinct CDR3 sequences, with roughly 10% observed a single time. This receptor was identified in a human donor in good health (CMV status not recorded). Some clones in this sample may be carry-over from other donors' samples. Sequenced input: PBMCs. The genes are TRBV6-5 and TRBJ2-5, with 11 bases lining up with TRBD2. The CDR3 nucleotides read TGTGCCAGCAGACGACTAGCGGGAACTGAGACCCAGTACTTC. Protein sequence: CASRRLAGTETQYF.